This T cell receptor (beta chain) was obtained from a study of monozygotic twins with cystic fibrosis. About this clone: Its antigen is not identified.

TCRdb's copy holds only in-frame clones and misses some; the assay was immunoSEQ multiplex PCR. Of roughly 13,000 clones in the sample, approximately 92% were seen once. Broader study findings: No link emerged between shared CDR3 counts and age, concordance or severity.

Germline values: CDR1 MNHNS, CDR2 SASEGT. The CDR3 is made up of 13 amino acids. Trimming took 4 bases from V and 6 from J, leaving 9 bases between them. This TCR derives from a boy younger than 18 with cystic fibrosis. Source material: blood. V gene TRBV6-1 combines with J gene TRBJ1-4; D ambiguous. DNA of the CDR3: TGTGCCAGCAGTGGGGGATTTTATGAAAAACTGTTTTTT. Its protein is CASSGGFYEKLFF.